This TCR beta chain is from a study of T cells in Graves' hyperthyroidism and ophthalmopathy. Patients with ophthalmopathy all had a Clinical Activity Score of at least 3, a NOSPECS grade of at least 4 and duration under 3 months. The CDR3 runs to 17 residues. J was trimmed by 0 bases and V by 1 base; bases with no gene match: 5. Germline V CDR1 and CDR2: DFQATT, SNEGSKA (reference sequence). This clonotype was recorded many times. Amplification of TCR beta CDR3 regions was performed using RNA transcripts as template. The HTBI primer set was used in a first-round RT-PCR of the TCR CDR3. TCRdb recomputed calls from the multiplex PCR reads with MiXCR, one row per CDR3 protein. The sample has more than 55,000 distinct CDR3 sequences; about 50% are singletons.

The receptor was isolated from a woman aged 55-69 years with Graves' ophthalmopathy. This chain links TRBV20-1 with TRBJ2-6, with 8 nucleotides matching TRBD1. The sample comprised blood. The CDR3 nucleotides read TGCAGTGCTAGAGCTATAGGACAGGGCTCTGGGGCCAACGTCCTGACTTTC. Translated: CSARAIGQGSGANVLTF.